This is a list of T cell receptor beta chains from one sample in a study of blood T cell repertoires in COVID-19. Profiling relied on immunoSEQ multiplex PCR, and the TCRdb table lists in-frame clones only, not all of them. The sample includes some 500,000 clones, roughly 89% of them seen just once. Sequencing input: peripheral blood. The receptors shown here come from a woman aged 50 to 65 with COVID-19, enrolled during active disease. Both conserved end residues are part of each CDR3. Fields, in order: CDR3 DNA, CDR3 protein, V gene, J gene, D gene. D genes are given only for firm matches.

CDR3 DNA: TGTGCCAGCACCATATACGAGGGCTATGGCTACACCTTC
CDR3 protein: CASTIYEGYGYTF
V gene: TRBV6-5
J gene: TRBJ1-2
D gene: NA

CDR3 DNA: TGTGCCAGCAGCTCCCTATCGGGCTCCTACGAGCAGTACTTC
CDR3 protein: CASSSLSGSYEQYF
V gene: TRBV7-6
J gene: TRBJ2-7
D gene: NA

CDR3 DNA: TGCGCCAGCAGCTTGGGGGGCCCCATCACCGGGGAGCTGTTTTTT
CDR3 protein: CASSLGGPITGELFF
V gene: TRBV5-1
J gene: TRBJ2-2
D gene: NA

CDR3 DNA: TGTGCCAGTAGTCCAGGGACAGGGGGGGCGTTTTATGGCTACACCTTC
CDR3 protein: CASSPGTGGAFYGYTF
V gene: TRBV19
J gene: TRBJ1-2
D gene: TRBD1

CDR3 DNA: TGTGCCTATTGGGGGGGCTACGAGCAGTACTTC
CDR3 protein: CAYWGGYEQYF
V gene: TRBV5-4
J gene: TRBJ2-7
D gene: TRBD2

CDR3 DNA: TGTGCCAGCAATGGCAGGGGTATCACTGAAGCTTTCTTT
CDR3 protein: CASNGRGITEAFF
V gene: TRBV6-5
J gene: TRBJ1-1
D gene: NA

CDR3 DNA: TGTGCCAGCACCTCTGAGTGGGGGGGACCCTCTGGGGCCAACGTCCTGACTTTC
CDR3 protein: CASTSEWGGPSGANVLTF
V gene: TRBV27
J gene: TRBJ2-6
D gene: TRBD2

CDR3 DNA: TGTGCCAGTCACTTCACGGACAGGCGGAATCAGCCCCAGCATTTT
CDR3 protein: CASHFTDRRNQPQHF
V gene: TRBV19
J gene: TRBJ1-5
D gene: TRBD1

CDR3 DNA: TGTGCCAGCAGCCAAGCCGACCTAGGGGCCTACGAGCAGTACTTC
CDR3 protein: CASSQADLGAYEQYF
V gene: TRBV3-1/TRBV3-2
J gene: TRBJ2-7
D gene: NA

CDR3 DNA: TGTGCCAGCAGCAGGAGGCTGGATGAGCAGTTCTTC
CDR3 protein: CASSRRLDEQFF
V gene: TRBV6-5
J gene: TRBJ2-1
D gene: NA

CDR3 DNA: TGTGCCAGTAGTATCCTAGCGGGGGGGCCCTATGAGCAGTTCTTC
CDR3 protein: CASSILAGGPYEQFF
V gene: TRBV19
J gene: TRBJ2-1
D gene: TRBD2

CDR3 DNA: TGTGCCAGCTCAGCGAAACAGGGGGAAGCTAATGAAAAACTGTTTTTT
CDR3 protein: CASSAKQGEANEKLFF
V gene: TRBV18
J gene: TRBJ1-4
D gene: TRBD1

CDR3 DNA: TGCAGTGCTAGTAGGACAGGGAAGTTGGGGAAGGTGCAGACCCAGTACTTC
CDR3 protein: CSASRTGKLGKVQTQYF
V gene: TRBV20-1
J gene: TRBJ2-5
D gene: TRBD1

CDR3 DNA: TGTGCCTATCGGACAGGGAGTAACACTGAAGCTTTCTTT
CDR3 protein: CAYRTGSNTEAFF
V gene: TRBV30
J gene: TRBJ1-1
D gene: TRBD1